The rows below give T cell receptor beta chains drawn from one sample of a study of OX40 agonist ivuxolimab in advanced cancers. TCRdb's copy holds only in-frame clones and misses some; the assay was immunoSEQ multiplex PCR. This sample carries 58,000 or so clones, about 83% of them seen once, and the ten largest clones take approximately 0.64%. The sample was CD4+ or CD8+ T cells sorted from blood, taken in a trial of the OX40 agonist ivuxolimab. Every receptor here comes from an adult with an advanced solid tumor such as melanoma, head and neck, liver or kidney cancer. Both conserved end residues are part of each CDR3. A D gene is named only where the DNA matches it firmly. Expanded clones are given a class, and other clones once, few, many or no size at all.

v_gene	d_gene	j_gene	abundance	CDR3aa	CDR3nt
TRBV7-2	TRBD1	TRBJ2-1	-	CASSFQSTGAYEQFF	TGTGCCAGCAGCTTTCAATCGACAGGGGCCTATGAGCAGTTCTTC
TRBV9	TRBD1	TRBJ1-1	-	CASSGTQGASSEAFF	TGTGCCAGCAGCGGGACACAGGGGGCTTCCTCTGAAGCTTTCTTT
TRBV7-9	TRBD2	TRBJ2-7	-	CASTVGGSSYEQYF	TGTGCCAGCACCGTGGGGGGGAGCTCCTACGAGCAGTACTTC
TRBV5-1	-	TRBJ2-3	-	CASSLEQSTDTQYF	TGCGCCAGCAGCTTGGAGCAAAGCACAGATACGCAGTATTTT
TRBV7-8	TRBD1	TRBJ2-5	-	CASRRTRGQGRETQYF	TGTGCCAGCCGCCGTACTAGGGGGCAGGGTCGGGAGACCCAGTACTTC
TRBV6-6	-	TRBJ1-6	-	CASSYEGFNNSPLHF	TGTGCCAGCAGTTACGAGGGGTTCAATAATTCACCCCTCCACTTT
TRBV27	-	TRBJ1-5	-	CASSLRRQGRQPQHF	TGTGCCAGCAGTTTAAGGCGGCAGGGAAGACAGCCCCAGCATTTT
TRBV19	-	TRBJ2-5	-	CASSSSSGTVKTQYF	TGTGCCAGTAGTTCCTCCTCCGGGACCGTCAAGACCCAGTACTTC
TRBV29-1	-	TRBJ2-7	-	CSVGHRAGVGEQYF	TGCAGCGTTGGCCATCGGGCAGGAGTGGGGGAGCAGTACTTC
TRBV7-7	-	TRBJ2-3	-	CASSLEVVGTQYF	TGTGCCAGCAGCTTAGAGGTGGTGGGTACGCAGTATTTT
TRBV29-1	TRBD1	TRBJ1-1	-	CSVRWTGRPAFF	TGCAGCGTCCGTTGGACAGGGCGCCCAGCTTTCTTT
TRBV6-1	-	TRBJ2-7	-	CASSSTRRSSYEQYF	TGTGCCAGCAGTTCGACCAGGCGTAGCTCCTACGAGCAGTACTTC
TRBV12-5	-	TRBJ2-7	-	CASGRGRPAYEQYF	TGTGCTAGTGGCCGAGGACGGCCGGCCTACGAGCAGTACTTC
TRBV5-6	-	TRBJ2-7	-	CASSLAFRAREQYF	TGTGCCAGCAGCTTGGCCTTTAGGGCGCGCGAGCAGTACTTC
TRBV7-8	-	TRBJ1-2	-	CASSLARDGTYGYTF	TGTGCCAGCAGCTTAGCCCGGGACGGTACATATGGCTACACCTTC
TRBV23-1	-	TRBJ2-7	-	CASSHPLEQYF	TGCGCCAGCAGTCACCCCCTCGAGCAGTACTTC
TRBV12-5	-	TRBJ2-5	-	CASGQGKTQYF	TGTGCTAGTGGTCAGGGAAAGACCCAGTACTTC
TRBV30	-	TRBJ1-1	-	CASLGHMNTEAFF	TGTGCCTCGCTGGGACACATGAACACTGAAGCTTTCTTT
TRBV6-1	TRBD1	TRBJ1-2	once	CASRHKGAGGYTF	TGTGCCAGCAGACATAAGGGGGCGGGTGGCTACACCTTC
TRBV11-2	TRBD1	TRBJ2-7	-	CASSLQGDEQYF	TGTGCCAGCAGCCTACAGGGGGACGAGCAGTACTTC
TRBV6-5	TRBD2	TRBJ2-7	-	CASSYSGLGWVEQYF	TGTGCCAGCAGTTACTCGGGACTAGGGTGGGTCGAGCAGTACTTC
TRBV5-1	-	TRBJ2-1	-	CASSSLNPRDNEQFF	TGCGCCAGCAGCTCCCTAAACCCCAGGGACAATGAGCAGTTCTTC
TRBV27	-	TRBJ2-1	-	CASSPSGTASYNEQFF	TGTGCCAGCAGTCCCTCCGGGACGGCATCCTACAATGAGCAGTTCTTC
TRBV6-5	-	TRBJ1-2	-	CASSMGGYGYTF	TGTGCCAGCAGTATGGGGGGATATGGCTACACCTTC
TRBV11-3	TRBD1	TRBJ2-7	-	CASSRGDRARLRLSYEYF	TGTGCCAGCAGCCGCGGGGACAGGGCCAGACTACGACTGTCCTACGAGTACTTC
TRBV4-2	-	TRBJ1-3	-	CASSQERGAGQGDTIYF	TGTGCCAGCAGCCAAGAGCGAGGTGCAGGTCAGGGAGACACCATATATTTT
TRBV2	-	TRBJ2-5	-	CASSEPRVIQETQYF	TGTGCCAGCAGTGAACCCAGGGTAATCCAAGAGACCCAGTACTTC
TRBV7-2	-	TRBJ2-5	-	CASSLGEAETQYF	TGTGCCAGCAGCTTGGGGGAAGCAGAGACCCAGTACTTC
TRBV19	-	TRBJ1-2	-	CASSRTADLYGYTF	TGTGCCAGTAGTAGGACGGCCGATCTCTATGGCTACACCTTC
TRBV13	-	TRBJ2-7	few	CASSLAGSYEQYF	TGTGCCAGCAGCTTAGCCGGGAGCTACGAGCAGTACTTC
TRBV11-2	-	TRBJ1-1	-	CASSLDWNTEAFF	TGTGCCAGCAGCTTAGACTGGAACACTGAAGCTTTCTTT
TRBV6-6	-	TRBJ1-3	-	CASSYGRGQLNTIYF	TGTGCCAGCAGTTACGGGAGAGGACAATTAAACACCATATATTTT
TRBV30	TRBD1	TRBJ2-7	-	CAWRTGTGSYEQYF	TGTGCCTGGAGGACAGGGACCGGCTCCTACGAGCAGTACTTC
TRBV29-1	-	TRBJ1-2	-	CSVAGAVLPNYGYTF	TGCAGCGTTGCGGGGGCTGTCTTACCTAACTATGGCTACACCTTC
TRBV14	-	TRBJ1-2	-	CASSQVDMGYGYTF	TGTGCCAGCAGCCAAGTAGACATGGGCTATGGCTACACCTTC